This TCR beta chain was observed in a study of blood T cell repertoires in COVID-19. The V gene lost 3 bases and the J gene lost 1 base, with 6 bases spanning the gap. The CDR3 sequence is 13 residues long. Per germline, CDR1 SQVTM and CDR2 ANQGSEA. Profiled with immunoSEQ multiplex PCR; TCRdb holds only in-frame clones, not every one. The profile shows about 210,000 clones, 84% of them singletons. About this clone: Other DNA sequences of this sample code for an identical CDR3.

This clonotype originated in a woman aged 45-59 years with active or convalescent COVID-19. Material for sequencing was peripheral blood. The chain joins TRBV29-1 to TRBJ2-2, with D perhaps TRBD2 (5 bases). CDR3 loop: CSVDRGNTGELFF. The CDR3 coding sequence is TGCAGCGTTGATCGGGGGAACACCGGGGAGCTGTTTTTT.